The source of this TCR beta chain is a study of CD8 T cells in Susac syndrome (dated by TCRdb to between 2017 and 2020). Concerning the study at large: Of the Susac syndrome patients who were sequenced, roughly 6 had clinically active disease and roughly 8 were in clinical remission. At the time of blood withdrawal, Susac syndrome patients were either therapy-naive, taking corticosteroids (with some also receiving IVIg), or on IVIg alone. Repertoire sequencing was used to test whether CD8+ T cell activation and differentiation in Susac syndrome was antigen driven. Overall results and qualifications from the work: In the CD4+ T cell repertoire of Susac syndrome patients, clonal expansion was not detected. The study acknowledged that relatively few individuals were included in the TCR sequencing and HLA analysis.

Peripheral blood CD8+ and CD4+ T cells from healthy donors, Susac syndrome patients and multiple sclerosis patients were profiled by high-throughput TCR beta sequencing. Susac syndrome patients met recently defined diagnostic criteria for definite or probable disease. Bulk CD8+ and CD4+ T cells were purified magnetically by negative isolation, whereas CD8+ TEMRA cells were enriched by FACS. Blood was drawn into EDTA tubes, processed within 24 hours, and PBMCs were isolated by density gradient centrifugation. PBMCs destined for TCR sequencing were cryopreserved in liquid nitrogen and later thawed in a 37 °C water bath. A purity of at least 90% was achieved for sorted or isolated CD4+, CD8+ and CD8+ TEMRA cells. In this sample, this clonotype turned up once. Its antigen target is currently unknown. One end of the junction fails to match germline, which may point to a read error. RNA was extracted using the RNeasy kit, and roughly 0.5 to 1 ug of the RNA was reverse transcribed with random hexamers. TCR beta CDR3 regions were amplified with the immunoSEQ multiplex PCR assay covering 54 Vbeta and 13 Jbeta segments. PCR amplification bias was corrected using a synthetic template baseline for primer optimization and computational correction. Turning to the authors' computational methods: Reads were annotated to V, D and J genes according to IMGT and were analyzed with immunoSEQ Analyzer, with only productive sequences retained. Clonality was computed as one minus Shannon entropy normalized by log2 of the number of productive unique sequences. For each patient and control, public and private clones were evaluated within the 100 most prevalent clones. A clone was defined as Susac-specific if it was absent from the healthy and MS cohorts, from more than 850 published viral clones and from other ImmuneACCESS disease sequences. TCRdb's own reprocessing of the public reads used fastp at Q25 and MiXCR and kept productive beta chains. All rows with the same CDR3 protein become a single entry with the most common DNA and genes. The V and J calls, along with clone size, are taken from TCRdb and not from the paper's own processing. Within this sample are roughly 250,000 distinct CDR3 sequences, with almost 97% of them counted one time only. 0.095% to 0.12% of the sample goes to the ten largest clones.

This sequence was found in a human donor with Susac syndrome. The sample taken for sequencing was CD4+ T cells from PBMCs.

The CDR3 is CASSFGFEVEAQYF. DNA sequence: TGTGCCAGCAGTTTTGGATTCGAGGTAGAGGCCCAGTACTTC. The chain joins TRBV12-3 or TRBV12-4 to TRBJ2-5, with the D segment identity uncertain. The CDR3 goes from the cysteine to the phenylalanine over 14 residues. The sequence is cut down to CDR3 DNA, 42 bases in frame from base 1.